The source of this TCR beta chain is a study of cytomegalovirus exposure and HLA in healthy donors. Whole-study results and caveats: According to a subsequent analysis, TCR clusters from the first cohort were inclined to appear together in the 130 or so validation repertoires. The study labeled fewer than 200 TCR beta chains cytomegalovirus-associated.

Germline V lookup: CDR1 SGHRS, CDR2 YFSETQ. The J segment lost 5 bases and the V segment lost 1 base, leaving 6 bases of the junction unmatched. There are 15 residues in the CDR3. This clone came up once. Its antigen is not known. TCRdb keeps only in-frame clones here, not all; method: immunoSEQ multiplex PCR. Of almost 200,000 clones listed, about 81% are singletons. The V gene is TRBV5-1, the J gene TRBJ2-7; TRBD1 aligns across 10 bases. The sample taken for sequencing was PBMCs. The TCR comes from a woman aged 30 to 39 in good health and CMV-seronegative. The CDR3 coding sequence is TGCGCCAGCAGCTTGTGGGGGACAGGGGAGCACGAGCAGTACTTC. It translates to CASSLWGTGEHEQYF.